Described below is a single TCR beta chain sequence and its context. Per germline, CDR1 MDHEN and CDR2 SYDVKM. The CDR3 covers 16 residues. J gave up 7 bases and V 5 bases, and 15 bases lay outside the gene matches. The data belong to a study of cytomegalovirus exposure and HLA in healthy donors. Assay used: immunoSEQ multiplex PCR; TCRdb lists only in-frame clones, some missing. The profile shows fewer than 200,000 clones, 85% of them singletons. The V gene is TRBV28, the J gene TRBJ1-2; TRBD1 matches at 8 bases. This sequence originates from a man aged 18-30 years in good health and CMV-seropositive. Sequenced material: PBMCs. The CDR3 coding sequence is TGTGCCAGCAGTCAGCCTGGACAGGGAGGTCATGGTGGCTACACCTTC. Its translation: CASSQPGQGGHGGYTF.